This T cell receptor beta chain derives from a study of blood T cell repertoires in COVID-19. At the level of the study: Acute-phase and convalescent COVID-19 samples originated in the United States, Italy and Spain. T cells, B-cell-depleted T cells, or PBMCs provided the cDNA or gDNA that served as material.

The assay was immunoSEQ multiplex PCR, and TCRdb's table has in-frame clones only and misses some. The table lists approximately 300,000 clones, around 87% of them singletons. CDR3 length equals 17 residues. CDR1 and CDR2 from the germline V gene are SGHDT and YYEEEE. V was clipped by 0 bases and J by 8 bases; unmatched bases: 15. Sequenced material: peripheral blood. This sequence was found in a woman between 35 and 50 years old with COVID-19, enrolled during active disease. The chain recombines TRBV5-6 with TRBJ1-2, with TRBD1 identical over 8 bases. The CDR3 reads CASSLGLFRTGGGGYTF. CDR3 sequence (DNA): TGTGCCAGCAGCTTGGGATTGTTTCGTACAGGGGGTGGCGGCTACACCTTC.